This entry lists 21 T cell receptor beta chains sequenced from one sample in a study of T-cell reconstitution after alpha-beta-depleted transplantation in children. Unique molecular identifiers tagged the TCRbeta library. Using its own MiXCR run on the PCR reads, TCRdb lists one record per CDR3 protein. The sample has around 200,000 distinct CDR3 sequences, more than 6.5% seen once. The sequences come from PBMCs from the stem cell graft donor, collected from the stem cell graft. The receptor source for this set is a human donor who donated a stem cell graft to a child with Wiskott-Aldrich syndrome.

This clonotype has ten or more counts. V and J are TRBV12-3 or TRBV12-4 and TRBJ1-2; D is ambiguous. The ends were cut back, 7 bases at V and 4 bases at J, with 22 bases in the middle. The CDR3 spans 16 residues. The DNA of the CDR3 is TGTGCCAGCACCCAGCACCCAGCGCCGGGGAGCTATGGCTACACCTTC. It specifies CASTQHPAPGSYGYTF.

This clonotype came up many times. V and J are TRBV6-1 and TRBJ1-1; TRBD1 aligns across 10 bases. This CDR3 region has 17 residues. Germline V gene lookup returns CDR1 MNHNS and CDR2 SASEGT. With 5 bases clipped from V and 6 bases from J, the junction kept 15 bases outside the gene matches. Written as DNA, the CDR3 is TGTGCCAGCAGTCGTCTACCTCCGGGACAGGGGATTGCTGAAGCTTTCTTT. Its translation: CASSRLPPGQGIAEAFF.

This clonotype came up a few times. This CDR3 reads CASSLNPTGTEAFF. For the CDR3, the DNA is TGTGCCAGCTCACTCAACCCGACCGGGACTGAAGCTTTCTTT. The chain recombines TRBV18 with TRBJ1-1; unclear D gene. V gave up 4 bases and J gave up 5 bases, with 14 bases separating them. The V gene's germline CDR1 is KGHSH and CDR2 LQKENI. The CDR3 has 14 residues.

Many counts were recorded for this clonotype. The J gene is TRBJ1-6, the V gene TRBV30, with D hard to call. Germline loops: CDR1 GTSNPN, CDR2 SVGIG (reference sequence). The CDR3 is 14 residues long. V was pared by 6 bases and J by 9 bases, with 18 bases between. The CDR3, as DNA: TGTGCCTGTGAAACTGACCCGGGCCCTTCACCCCTCCACTTT. Translation gives CACETDPGPSPLHF.

This clonotype was picked up many times. The rearrangement links TRBV4-1 to TRBJ2-2; D is unclear. V was shortened by 3 bases and J by 4 bases, with 15 bases between the two germline ends. The CDR3 contains 16 residues. Per the germline V gene, CDR1 is MGHRA and CDR2 is YSYEKL. In DNA, the CDR3 is TGCGCCAGCAGCCAGGCCCAAGCCCAATCCACCGGGGAGCTGTTTTTT. This encodes CASSQAQAQSTGELFF.

Many counts were recorded for this clonotype. The V and J genes are TRBV5-1 and TRBJ2-3; D possibly matches TRBD1 or TRBD2 (5 bases each). V dropped 2 bases and J dropped 0 bases, with 10 bases sitting between them. Germline CDR1 and CDR2: SGHRS and YFSETQ. The CDR3 consists of 15 residues. The DNA for the CDR3 is TGCGCCAGCAGCTTTGGGACCGCTAGCACAGATACGCAGTATTTT. The encoded protein is CASSFGTASTDTQYF.

This clonotype was detected many times. The CDR3 sequence is CASRAGQGATEAFF. CDR3 bases: TGTGCCAGCAGAGCGGGACAGGGGGCCACTGAAGCTTTCTTT. V gene TRBV12-3 or TRBV12-4 combines with J gene TRBJ1-1; 12 bases line up with TRBD1. The CDR3 consists of 14 residues. V shed 6 bases and J 4 bases; nucleotides not matched to a gene: 3.

This clonotype was counted many times. The chain carries TRBV20-1 and TRBJ1-3, with D possibly TRBD1 on 6 matching bases. V was clipped by 0 bases and J by 2 bases, with 8 bases between them. CDR1 DFQATT and CDR2 SNEGSKA come from the germline V gene (reference sequence). This CDR3 spans 14 amino acids. DNA for the CDR3: TGCAGTGCTAGAGATCGGACAGCTGGAAACACCATATATTTT. This translates into CSARDRTAGNTIYF.

CDR3 sequence (DNA): TGCAGTGCTAGAGATCGCAGGGCTCCTGATGGCTACACCTTC. This sequence encodes CSARDRRAPDGYTF. This sequence joins TRBV20-1 and TRBJ1-2; D is possibly TRBD1 (5 bases). Trimming cost V 0 bases and J 6 bases, with 14 bases left between them. The germline gives CDR1 DFQATT, CDR2 SNEGSKA (reference sequence). The CDR3 is 14 residues long.

This clonotype was counted ten times or more. V and J are TRBV20-1 and TRBJ2-1; 8 nucleotides match TRBD1. The CDR3 is made up of 16 amino acids. J lost 1 base, V lost 2 bases, and 7 bases had no gene match. Germline V gene sequence: CDR1 DFQATT, CDR2 SNEGSKA (reference sequence). CDR3 in amino acids: CSARRIDRGSYNEQFF. In DNA form, the CDR3 reads TGCAGTGCTAGACGTATCGACAGGGGATCCTACAATGAGCAGTTCTTC.

This clonotype was counted ten times or more. The chain uses TRBV29-1 and TRBJ2-7; D is unclear. The CDR3 runs to 12 residues. Germline-derived CDR1 and CDR2 are SQVTM and ANQGSEA. Between the trimmed V and J ends, which lost 4 bases and 3 bases, there was a span of 10 bases. In DNA, the CDR3 is TGCAGCGTTGGCAACAGTCTCTACGAGCAGTACTTC. Residues: CSVGNSLYEQYF.

At least ten counts were recorded for this clonotype. The junction does not match germline at one end; this may be a read error. The genes are TRBV5-1 and TRBJ1-2; the D gene is possibly TRBD1 (5 bases). Germline assignment: CDR1 SGHRS and CDR2 YFSETQ. CDR3 length: 11 amino acids. DNA for the CDR3: TGCGCCAGCAGCTTGGGGAGACAGACCTACTTC. Protein sequence: CASSLGRQTYF.

Many counts were recorded for this clonotype. The V call is TRBV20-1, the J call TRBJ2-7; weak D call: TRBD1 (6 bases). V was trimmed by 0 bases and J by 5 bases, leaving 14 bases between them. This CDR3 spans 14 amino acids. Germline lookup yields CDR1 DFQATT and CDR2 SNEGSKA (reference sequence). CDR3 loop: CSARDPRGAHEQYF. The CDR3 region has the DNA TGCAGTGCTAGAGACCCCAGGGGCGCCCACGAGCAGTACTTC.

The chain couples TRBV30 to TRBJ2-2; no reliable D call. Germline lookup yields CDR1 GTSNPN and CDR2 SVGIG (reference sequence). The CDR3 has 11 amino acids. V was pared by 2 bases and J by 2 bases, with 0 bases between. The CDR3 DNA follows: TGTGCCTGGAGTAACACCGGGGAGCTGTTTTTT. Its translation: CAWSNTGELFF.

The table lists this clonotype with many counts. The V call is TRBV12-3 or TRBV12-4, the J call TRBJ2-7, with D perhaps TRBD1 (5 bases). The ends were cut back, 5 bases at V and 2 bases at J, with 22 bases in the middle. The CDR3 extends over 17 amino acids. The CDR3 is CASSLPGGQGETYEQYF. As DNA, the CDR3 is TGTGCCAGCAGTCTACCTGGTGGGCAGGGTGAGACCTACGAGCAGTACTTC.

This clonotype was found many times. The genes are TRBV18 and TRBJ2-6; 7 nucleotides match TRBD1. This CDR3 region has 15 residues. V lost 4 bases, J lost 4 bases, and 4 bases stayed unmatched. CDR1 is KGHSH, CDR2 LQKENI, per germline. As DNA, the CDR3 is TGTGCCAGCTCACAAACAGGGGCCGGGGCCAACGTCCTGACTTTC. Encoded protein: CASSQTGAGANVLTF.

The chain employs TRBV5-1 and TRBJ1-1; D unresolved. Trimming pared 0 bases from V and 1 base from J, leaving 10 bases between. Germline V gene lookup returns CDR1 SGHRS and CDR2 YFSETQ. The CDR3 loop spans 15 amino acids. CDR3 DNA sequence: TGCGCCAGCAGCTTGGTTGGTTCACCGAACACTGAAGCTTTCTTT. Encoded protein: CASSLVGSPNTEAFF.

The genes are TRBV7-6 and TRBJ2-2; TRBD2 matches 9 bases. V dropped 4 bases and J dropped 0; count of bases not matched to a gene: 3. This CDR3 contains 16 residues. Looked up from germline, CDR1 is SGHVS and CDR2 is FNYEAQ. The CDR3 nucleotides read TGTGCCAGCAGCTCAGTAGCGGGGGCGAACACCGGGGAGCTGTTTTTT. This translates into CASSSVAGANTGELFF.

The table lists this clonotype with many counts. The genes are TRBV5-5 and TRBJ1-5; the D is unclear. This CDR3 region has 17 residues. Germline loops: CDR1 SGHKS, CDR2 YYEKEE (reference sequence). V lost 0 bases and J lost 0, with 13 bases in between. The DNA for the CDR3 is TGTGCCAGCAGCTTGGAGCCGGCAGTTCATAGCAATCAGCCCCAGCATTTT. Translated: CASSLEPAVHSNQPQHF.

This rearrangement joins TRBV7-9 to TRBJ2-7, with D unresolved. The germline V gene has CDR1 SEHNR and CDR2 FQNEAQ (reference sequence). This CDR3 is 12 amino acids long. V was cut by 5 bases and J by 8 bases, with 13 bases left in between. CDR3 sequence (DNA): TGTGCCAGCAGCCCGAATCGTTTGAAGCAGTACTTC. Protein sequence: CASSPNRLKQYF.

The sample holds many counts of this clonotype. The chain couples TRBV7-9 to TRBJ2-3; D gene uncertain. CDR1 and CDR2 (germline): SEHNR, FQNEAQ (reference sequence). CDR3 size: 11 residues. Trimming pared 4 bases from V and 6 bases from J, leaving 5 bases between. This chain's CDR3 is CASSSFDTQYF. DNA for the CDR3: TGTGCCAGCAGCTCCTTCGATACGCAGTATTTT.